A selection of T cell receptor beta chains follows, all from one sample in a study of CD4 T cells in relation to SARS-CoV-2 and coronaviruses. TCRdb's table, derived via immunoSEQ multiplex PCR, lists solely in-frame clones and lacks some. In the table there are 55,000 to 70,000 clones, approximately 93% of which are singletons. Sequences were obtained from naive CD4+ T cells from PBMCs. These receptors were collected from a human donor in good health. Each CDR3 is given with its conserved first and last residue. The D gene is left open where the match is weak. Size is omitted from some rows. Given values are once, few, many or a class for expanded clones.

V gene	clone size	D gene	J gene	CDR3 protein	CDR3 DNA
TRBV11-2	.	.	TRBJ1-1	CASSSRRENTEAFF	TGTGCCAGCAGCTCCCGACGGGAGAACACTGAAGCTTTCTTT
TRBV24-1	.	.	TRBJ1-3	CATSDANFGNTIYF	TGTGCCACCAGTGACGCCAATTTCGGAAACACCATATATTTT
TRBV3-1/TRBV3-2	.	.	TRBJ2-5	CASSPRGTGQETQYF	TGTGCCAGCAGCCCCCGGGGGACGGGACAAGAGACCCAGTACTTC
TRBV28	.	.	TRBJ2-2	CASSLSTGSGGELFF	TGTGCCAGCAGTTTATCGACCGGGTCCGGCGGGGAGCTGTTTTTT
TRBV9	.	.	TRBJ2-5	CASSGGQLQETQYF	TGTGCCAGCAGCGGGGGACAACTCCAAGAGACCCAGTACTTC
TRBV9	.	.	TRBJ2-1	CASSPWTVNEQFF	TGTGCCAGCAGCCCTTGGACGGTAAATGAGCAGTTCTTC
TRBV4-3	.	TRBD2	TRBJ2-3	CASSQYLGRTSGDTDTQYF	TGCGCCAGCAGCCAATACCTGGGCCGGACTAGCGGGGACACAGATACGCAGTATTTT
TRBV28	.	TRBD1	TRBJ1-4	CASTTGLYEKLFF	TGTGCCAGCACGACAGGGCTGTATGAAAAACTGTTTTTT
TRBV18	.	.	TRBJ2-7	CASSPSPGSRVQYF	TGTGCCAGCTCACCATCCCCCGGGTCCCGCGTGCAGTACTTC
TRBV5-1	.	.	TRBJ2-7	CASSLEGTEQYF	TGCGCCAGCAGCTTGGAGGGGACCGAGCAGTACTTC
TRBV5-1	.	TRBD1	TRBJ2-5	CASGGGQGDETQYF	TGCGCCAGCGGCGGGGGACAGGGAGACGAGACCCAGTACTTC
TRBV29-1	.	.	TRBJ1-3	CSAEENSGNTIYF	TGCAGCGCAGAAGAGAATTCTGGAAACACCATATATTTT
TRBV2	.	TRBD1	TRBJ1-3	CASSLLQGYGNTIYF	TGTGCCAGCAGTCTACTACAGGGGTATGGAAACACCATATATTTT
TRBV9	.	.	TRBJ2-3	CASSVNQGTDTQYF	TGTGCCAGCAGCGTAAACCAGGGCACAGATACGCAGTATTTT
TRBV9	.	.	TRBJ2-1	CASSVMAGANEQFF	TGTGCCAGCAGCGTAATGGCAGGGGCGAATGAGCAGTTCTTC
TRBV6-6	.	TRBD1	TRBJ1-2	CASIGGGTAVYGYTF	TGTGCCAGCATAGGTGGAGGGACAGCTGTCTATGGCTACACCTTC
TRBV28	.	TRBD2	TRBJ2-7	CASRPSGLAGLPSYEQYF	TGTGCCAGCAGACCATCCGGACTAGCGGGATTACCCTCCTACGAGCAGTACTTC
TRBV7-9	.	TRBD1	TRBJ2-2	CASSPRAGTGAYTGELFF	TGTGCCAGCAGCCCCCGGGCGGGGACAGGGGCCTACACCGGGGAGCTGTTTTTT
TRBV4-1	.	TRBD1	TRBJ2-6	CASSQGTWGTGRSGANVLTF	TGCGCCAGCAGCCAAGGGACCTGGGGGACAGGGAGATCTGGGGCCAACGTCCTGACTTTC
TRBV29-1	.	.	TRBJ2-3	CSVDRQGTGTDTQYF	TGCAGCGTTGATCGTCAGGGCACTGGCACAGATACGCAGTATTTT
TRBV18	.	.	TRBJ1-1	CASSPSAALNTEAFF	TGTGCCAGCTCACCATCCGCTGCTTTGAACACTGAAGCTTTCTTT
TRBV5-1	.	TRBD1	TRBJ1-2	CASSSTGGKPYGYTF	TGCGCCAGCAGCTCGACAGGGGGCAAACCCTATGGCTACACCTTC
TRBV7-2	once	.	TRBJ1-2	CASSLGRDYGYTF	TGTGCCAGCAGCTTAGGGCGGGATTATGGCTACACCTTC
TRBV5-4	.	TRBD2	TRBJ2-2	CASRVGTSGRRDTGELFF	TGTGCCAGCCGCGTCGGGACTAGCGGGAGAAGGGACACCGGGGAGCTGTTTTTT
TRBV5-1	.	TRBD1	TRBJ2-5	CASSLQGYQETQYF	TGCGCCAGCAGCTTACAGGGGTACCAAGAGACCCAGTACTTC
TRBV18	.	.	TRBJ2-2	CASSPLGQASNTGELFF	TGTGCCAGCTCACCGCTCGGGCAGGCCTCGAACACCGGGGAGCTGTTTTTT